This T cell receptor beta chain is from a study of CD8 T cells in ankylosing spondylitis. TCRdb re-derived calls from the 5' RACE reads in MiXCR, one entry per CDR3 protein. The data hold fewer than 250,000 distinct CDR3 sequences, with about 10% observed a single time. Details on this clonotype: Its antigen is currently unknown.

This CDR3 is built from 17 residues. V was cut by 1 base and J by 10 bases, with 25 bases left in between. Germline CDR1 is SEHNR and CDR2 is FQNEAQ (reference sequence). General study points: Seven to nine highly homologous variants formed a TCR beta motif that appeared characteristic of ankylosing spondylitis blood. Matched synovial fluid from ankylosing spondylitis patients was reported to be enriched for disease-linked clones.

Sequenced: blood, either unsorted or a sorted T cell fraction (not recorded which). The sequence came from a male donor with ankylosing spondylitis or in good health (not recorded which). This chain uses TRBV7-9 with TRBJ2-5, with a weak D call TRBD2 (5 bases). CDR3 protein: CASSLGSEFNPRRSQYF. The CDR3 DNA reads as TGTGCCAGCAGCTTAGGATCGGAGTTCAACCCTCGGAGGAGCCAGTACTTC.